Shown below are 21 T cell receptor beta chains from a single sample sequenced in a study of blood T cells in healthy people across ages. Next came a second PCR, run for about 7 to 12 cycles, which used a sample-barcoded 5' primer along with a J-beta primer mix. Using its own MiXCR run on the 5' RACE reads, TCRdb lists one record per CDR3 protein. Of 700,000 to 850,000 distinct CDR3 sequences listed, around 34% are singletons. Sequenced material: blood. The receptors derive from a man between 18 and 29 years old in good health.

The J gene is TRBJ1-5, the V gene TRBV4-3; D uncertain. The length of the CDR3 is 13 residues. In germline, CDR1 is LGHNA, CDR2 YSLEER. Trimming removed 3 bases from V and 9 bases from J, with 12 bases in between. The CDR3 nucleotides read TGCGCCAGCAGCCATACAGTGGATCGGCCCCAGCATTTT. Protein: CASSHTVDRPQHF.

This clonotype was counted many times. This chain links TRBV7-9 with TRBJ2-3, with TRBD1 matching over 8 bases. The V gene end was trimmed by 1 base and the J gene end by 2 bases; junction bases not matched to a gene: 8. Germline V gives CDR1 SEHNR, CDR2 FQNEAQ (reference sequence). This CDR3 is 17 amino acids long. The CDR3 sequence: CASSLGQPGGLTDTQYF. CDR3 bases: TGTGCCAGCAGCTTAGGTCAACCAGGGGGCCTCACAGATACGCAGTATTTT. Filled out from reference TRBV7-9 and TRBJ2-3, the complete variable domain reads DTGVSQNPRHKITKRGQNVTFRCDPISEHNRLYWYRQTLGQGPEFLTYFQNEAQLEKSRLLSDRFSAERPKGSFSTLEIQRTEQGDSAMYLCASSLGQPGGLTDTQYFGPGTRLTVL.

This clonotype was seen at least ten times. The CDR3 loop is CASSGDRNSPLHF. CDR3 nucleotides: TGTGCCAGCTCTGGGGACAGAAATTCACCCCTCCACTTT. The chain uses TRBV6-2 or TRBV6-3 and TRBJ1-6; 7 positions agree with TRBD1. Germline CDR1 MNHEY, CDR2 SVGEGT. With V trimmed by 8 bases and J by 7 bases, 5 bases remained unmatched. The CDR3 is 13 residues long.

This chain uses TRBV20-1 with TRBJ2-1; 14 nucleotides align to TRBD2. The CDR3 extends over 22 amino acids. CDR1 DFQATT and CDR2 SNEGSKA come from the germline V gene (reference sequence). After removal of 6 bases from V and 4 bases from J, the junction contained 26 bases not matched to a gene. CDR3 nucleotides: TGCAGTGCCCAACTGGGACTAGCGGGGGCCCATGGCACAATTGTACAATACAATGAGCAGTTCTTC. Its translation is CSAQLGLAGAHGTIVQYNEQFF.

The V and J genes are TRBV20-1 and TRBJ2-2, with 7 nucleotides matching TRBD2. This CDR3 region has 14 residues. Germline CDR1 reads DFQATT; CDR2 reads SNEGSKA (reference sequence). The J segment lost 0 bases and the V segment lost 6 bases, leaving 4 bases of the junction unmatched. CDR3 region: CSATSESNTGELFF. CDR3 bases: TGCAGTGCAACTAGCGAGTCGAACACCGGGGAGCTGTTTTTT.

V is TRBV20-1 and J is TRBJ2-5; no clear D gene. The germline CDR1 and CDR2 sequences are DFQATT and SNEGSKA (reference sequence). This CDR3 comprises 11 residues. V dropped 0 bases and J dropped 11 bases, with 10 bases sitting between them. Here the CDR3 DNA reads TGCAGTGCTAGAGAAGTAACCCAGCAGTACTTC. Amino acids: CSAREVTQQYF.

Ten or more counts support this clonotype. The chain carries TRBV12-3 or TRBV12-4 and TRBJ1-1; D remains ambiguous. This CDR3 contains 13 residues. Between the trimmed V and J ends, which lost 6 bases and 1 base, there was a span of 9 bases. CDR3 residues: CASSPDENTEAFF. The CDR3 DNA reads TGTGCCAGCAGCCCGGATGAGAACACTGAAGCTTTCTTT.

This clonotype was detected many times. The chain combines TRBV12-3 or TRBV12-4 with TRBJ2-3; D is perhaps TRBD2 (5 bases). The V end was cut by 7 bases, the J end by 4 bases, with 18 bases between. The CDR3 spans 15 residues. CDR3 in amino acids: CASTPFGGFPDTQYF. Here the CDR3 DNA reads TGTGCCAGCACTCCGTTCGGAGGTTTCCCAGATACGCAGTATTTT.

This chain links TRBV9 with TRBJ2-2; 14 nucleotides match TRBD2. The germline CDR1 and CDR2 sequences are SGDLS and YYNGEE. This CDR3 region has 18 residues. V shed 3 bases, J shed 1 base, and the junction held 5 bases outside the gene matches. CDR3: CASSDGTSGGMNTGELFF. For the CDR3, the DNA is TGTGCCAGCAGCGATGGGACTAGCGGGGGTATGAACACCGGGGAGCTGTTTTTT.

The chain links TRBV24-1 to TRBJ2-3; 8 nucleotides align to TRBD2. CDR3 length equals 15 residues. V gave up 1 base and J gave up 8 bases; unmatched junction bases: 7. The germline V gene has CDR1 KGHDR and CDR2 SFDVKD. The CDR3 nucleotides are TGTGCCACCAGTGATTTATCCGGGGGGGGTGGTACGCAGTATTTT. Translated, it gives CATSDLSGGGGTQYF.

This clonotype was seen a handful of times. As DNA, the CDR3 is TGCAGTGCTAGAGATGGGGGAGACCGCTACGAGCAGTACTTC. It encodes CSARDGGDRYEQYF. This sequence joins TRBV20-1 and TRBJ2-7; D could derive from TRBD1 or TRBD2 (5 bases each). V was clipped by 0 bases and J by 3 bases, with 12 bases between them. The CDR3 is 14 amino acids. From germline, CDR1 is DFQATT and CDR2 SNEGSKA (reference sequence).

The table lists this clonotype with a few counts. The chain links TRBV7-2 to TRBJ1-2; tentative D call: TRBD1 (5 bases). V lost 2 bases and J 0 bases, leaving 16 bases between the germline ends. The CDR3 length is 17 residues. Germline-derived CDR1 and CDR2 are SGHTA and FQGNSA. This CDR3 is CASSLSGRDFPNYGYTF. The CDR3 DNA is TGTGCCAGCAGCTTATCTGGCAGGGATTTTCCTAACTATGGCTACACCTTC.

This clonotype was detected once. The rearrangement joins TRBV7-9 to TRBJ2-2, with 7 positions matching TRBD1. Looked up from germline, CDR1 is SEHNR and CDR2 is FQNEAQ (reference sequence). The junction had 5 bases not matched to a gene; V was cut back by 4 bases and J by 0 bases. The CDR3 sequence is 16 residues long. Here the CDR3 DNA reads TGTGCCAGCAGCTCGAATCAGGGGGCGAACACCGGGGAGCTGTTTTTT. Encoded protein: CASSSNQGANTGELFF.

The sample holds many counts of this clonotype. The rearrangement joins TRBV5-5 to TRBJ2-5, with 9 bases fitting TRBD1. Unmatched junction bases numbered 4, after V lost 4 bases and J lost 3 bases. The CDR3 runs 14 residues. CDR1 is SGHKS, CDR2 YYEKEE, per germline (reference sequence). The CDR3: CASSRWTGEETQYF. Here the CDR3 DNA reads TGTGCCAGCAGCCGATGGACAGGGGAAGAGACCCAGTACTTC.

In its sample, this clonotype was seen many times. V is TRBV7-2 and J is TRBJ2-3, with a possible D match to TRBD2 (5 bases). The germline V gene encodes CDR1 SGHTA and CDR2 FQGNSA. The CDR3 sequence is 15 residues long. V was clipped by 5 bases and J by 2 bases, with 14 bases between them. The CDR3 DNA reads TGTGCCAGCAGCCAGCTCGGGGAGCCCACAGATACGCAGTATTTT. It specifies CASSQLGEPTDTQYF.

This clonotype was seen more than once but under ten times. V usage is TRBV5-1 and J usage is TRBJ2-1; unclear D gene. In germline, CDR1 is SGHRS, CDR2 YFSETQ. The CDR3 extends over 15 amino acids. Trimming took off 0 bases at V and 9 bases at J, with 16 bases between the two ends. In DNA form, the CDR3 reads TGCGCCAGCAGCTTGGTGGATTTACCCTATGTTGAGCAGTTCTTC. It specifies CASSLVDLPYVEQFF.

In regard to this clonotype: A much larger clone lies a single base off, so this may be a read error. The chain couples TRBV3-1 to TRBJ2-1; 7 bases agree with TRBD2. V trimming: 5 bases; J trimming: 13 bases; junction bases outside the gene matches: 14. The CDR3 has 14 residues. Germline loops: CDR1 LGHDT, CDR2 YNNKEL (reference sequence). CDR3 protein: CASSYGTTGETQFF. In DNA form, the CDR3 reads TGTGCCAGCAGCTACGGGACTACCGGAGAGACCCAGTTCTTC.

This clonotype was counted between two and nine times. This may come from a read error, since a much larger clone is one base off. This chain connects TRBV7-2 to TRBJ2-7; D might be TRBD2 (5 bases). V was trimmed by 3 bases and J by 7 bases, leaving 16 bases between them. CDR3 length: 14 residues. Germline CDR1 is SGHTA and CDR2 is FQGNSA. In nucleotides, the CDR3 is TGTGCCAGCAGCTTCTCCCGGACTCAGAATGAGCAGTACTTC. Translation gives CASSFSRTQNEQYF.

This clonotype was observed a few times. The V and J genes are TRBV7-2 and TRBJ2-1, with D possibly matching TRBD1 (5 bases). Deletions cut 2 bases from V and 3 bases from J, with 11 bases between. Germline V gene lookup returns CDR1 SGHTA and CDR2 FQGNSA. This CDR3 region has 15 residues. The CDR3 sequence: CASSLRQGNYNEQFF. The CDR3 DNA is TGTGCCAGCAGCTTACGCCAGGGTAACTACAATGAGCAGTTCTTC.

CDR3 coding DNA: TGCAGTGCTACACTAGCGGGGGGGCGAACAGATACGCAGTATTTT. Protein sequence: CSATLAGGRTDTQYF. The rearrangement uses TRBV20-1 and TRBJ2-3; 13 bases map to TRBD2. CDR1 is DFQATT, CDR2 SNEGSKA, per germline (reference sequence). CDR3 size: 15 residues. V shed 4 bases, J shed 3 bases, and the junction held 4 bases outside the gene matches.

The sample holds many counts of this clonotype. V and J are TRBV20-1 and TRBJ1-2; the match to TRBD1 covers 12 bases. Losses at the gene ends were 3 bases for V and 0 bases for J; bases not matched to a gene: 8. This CDR3 contains 17 residues. CDR1 and CDR2 (germline): DFQATT, SNEGSKA (reference sequence). The chain's CDR3 is CSARRRDRGQANYGYTF. The CDR3 nucleotides read TGCAGTGCTAGGAGACGGGACAGGGGGCAGGCTAACTATGGCTACACCTTC.